Listed here are 30 T cell receptor beta chains from one sample, sequenced in a study of human T cells and chemical hapten exposure. Using its own MiXCR run on the RACE reads, TCRdb lists one record per CDR3 protein. The data show 55,000 to 75,000 distinct CDR3 sequences, 9.5% to 15% seen once. Time point reported: patch test 3, about 24 weeks after DPC sensitization. The treatment: therapeutic diphenylcyclopropenone sensitization with weekly scalp DPC. The sequenced sample was whole blood, obtained in connection with sensitization to the hapten diphenylcyclopropenone (DPC). These receptors were collected from a man aged 30 to 45 with alopecia areata. Some clones in this sample may be carry-over from other donors' samples.

The chain employs TRBV3-1 and TRBJ2-1, with 10 bases that match TRBD2. Germline V gives CDR1 LGHDT, CDR2 YNNKEL (reference sequence). The CDR3 sequence is 15 residues long. The ends lost 4 bases at V and 2 bases at J; junction bases unmatched: 2. The CDR3 sequence: CASSLGLAAYNEQFF. CDR3 DNA sequence: TGTGCCAGCAGCCTAGGACTAGCGGCCTACAATGAGCAGTTCTTC.

This rearrangement joins TRBV6-5 to TRBJ2-7; TRBD1 matches 10 bases. Per germline, CDR1 MNHEY and CDR2 SVGAGI. Trimming took 0 bases from V and 0 from J; bases not matched to a gene: 2. This CDR3 contains 16 residues. For the CDR3, the DNA is TGTGCCAGCAGTTACTCTCGGACAGGGGGCTCCTACGAGCAGTACTTC. This translates into CASSYSRTGGSYEQYF.

In its sample, this clonotype was seen once. CDR3 DNA sequence: TGTGCCAGCAGCCCTGAACAGGGGCGGGCTGAAAAACTGTTTTTT. This gives the protein CASSPEQGRAEKLFF. The J gene is TRBJ1-4, the V gene TRBV9, with TRBD1 matching over 7 bases. The CDR3 length is 15 residues. V trimming: 4 bases; J trimming: 7 bases; junction bases outside the gene matches: 10. The germline V gene has CDR1 SGDLS and CDR2 YYNGEE.

This clonotype has a count of ten or more. This rearrangement joins TRBV7-3 to TRBJ1-1, with D perhaps matching TRBD1 (6 bases). Trimming cost V 1 base and J 7 bases, with 10 bases left between them. This CDR3 contains 13 residues. The germline V gene has CDR1 SGHTA and CDR2 FQGTGA. The CDR3 reads CASSLMATGEAFF. The CDR3 DNA is TGTGCCAGCAGCTTAATGGCGACAGGTGAAGCTTTCTTT.

This clonotype turned up a few times. This chain links TRBV7-2 with TRBJ2-1, with 8 bases lining up with TRBD2. Germline V gives CDR1 SGHTA, CDR2 FQGNSA. Trimming took 1 base from V and 8 from J; bases not matched to a gene: 10. This CDR3 comprises 16 residues. The CDR3 nucleotides read TGTGCCAGCAGCTTAGTGGTCGGGCTAGCGGGCTATGAGCAGTTCTTC. Amino acids: CASSLVVGLAGYEQFF.

There are a few counts of this clonotype. The chain is built from TRBV5-6 and TRBJ2-1; 7 nucleotides line up with TRBD1. Germline assignment: CDR1 SGHDT and CDR2 YYEEEE. The J segment lost 7 bases and the V segment lost 4 bases, leaving 11 bases of the junction unmatched. The CDR3 is 15 residues long. CDR3 nucleotides: TGTGCCAGCAGCCTGGGACAGATCTTTTCTAATGAGCAGTTCTTC. Translating gives CASSLGQIFSNEQFF.

This clonotype was counted at least ten times. In DNA, the CDR3 is TGTGCCACCAGTCCGGCGGGGTTGAAGACCCAGTACTTC. Translating gives CATSPAGLKTQYF. The V call is TRBV24-1, the J call TRBJ2-5; tentative D call: TRBD2 (6 bases). V dropped 6 bases and J dropped 6 bases, with 13 bases sitting between them. CDR1 is KGHDR and CDR2 is SFDVKD in the germline V gene. CDR3 length: 13 residues.

In this sample, this clonotype turned up many times. The gene calls are TRBV21-1 and TRBJ2-3; TRBD1 is taken as the D call from the table, unchecked against the DNA. TRBV21-1 is an annotated pseudogene. This CDR3 contains 14 residues. In nucleotides, the CDR3 is TGTGCCAGCAGACCCGTGACAGTAACAGATACGCAGTATTTT. Translating it yields CASRPVTVTDTQYF.

This clonotype came up many times. The rearrangement links TRBV27 to TRBJ1-4; D gene uncertain. The V and J ends lost 2 bases and 8 bases respectively, with 15 bases between them. The CDR3 covers 15 residues. The V gene's germline CDR1 is MNHEY and CDR2 SMNVEV (reference sequence). The CDR3 sequence: CASSLRGGRGEKLFF. In DNA, the CDR3 is TGTGCCAGCAGTTTAAGAGGTGGCCGCGGAGAAAAACTGTTTTTT.

The chain joins TRBV29-1 to TRBJ1-2; no clear D gene. CDR3 size: 12 residues. Germline V gives CDR1 SQVTM, CDR2 ANQGSEA. Trimming removed 5 bases from V and 11 bases from J, with 18 bases in between. CDR3 bases: TGCAGCGTTTTGACCGGGCCAGCCTATTACACCTTC. Translating gives CSVLTGPAYYTF.

In this sample, this clonotype turned up many times. The rearrangement links TRBV11-2 to TRBJ2-1; 7 bases are shared with TRBD1. The CDR3 sequence is 14 residues long. With V trimmed by 4 bases and J by 7 bases, 7 bases remained unmatched. Germline CDR1 reads SGHAT; CDR2 reads FQNNGV. The CDR3, as DNA: TGTGCCAGCAGCTGGGGACAGACCGGGAATGAGCAGTTCTTC. Amino acids: CASSWGQTGNEQFF.

This chain joins TRBV3-1 and TRBJ2-7; D is perhaps TRBD1 (6 bases). This CDR3 has 16 amino acids. Trimming pared 0 bases from V and 1 base from J, leaving 13 bases between. Germline V gene lookup returns CDR1 LGHDT and CDR2 YNNKEL (reference sequence). The CDR3 DNA reads TGTGCCAGCAGCCAAGATTGGGCAGGGGCGTCCTACGAGCAGTACTTC. Its protein product is CASSQDWAGASYEQYF.

The chain recombines TRBV15 with TRBJ2-7; 8 nucleotides line up with TRBD1. CDR3 size: 15 residues. CDR1 and CDR2 from the germline V gene are LNHNV and YYDKDF (reference sequence). Trimming took 3 bases from V and 0 from J; bases not matched to a gene: 4. CDR3 loop: CATSSRDRSSYEQYF. The CDR3 DNA is TGTGCCACCAGCAGTCGGGACAGGAGCTCCTACGAGCAGTACTTC.

This clonotype was picked up a small number of times. The chain couples TRBV5-6 to TRBJ1-5; D not certain. Germline lookup yields CDR1 SGHDT and CDR2 YYEEEE. CDR3 size: 15 residues. V was shortened by 0 bases and J by 2 bases, with 9 bases between the two germline ends. The CDR3 spells CASSLGRQGNQPQHF. As DNA, the CDR3 is TGTGCCAGCAGCTTGGGGCGGCAGGGCAATCAGCCCCAGCATTTT. Full variable domain (outside the CDR3, taken from reference TRBV5-6 and TRBJ1-5): DAGVTQSPTHLIKTRGQQVTLRCSPKSGHDTVSWYQQALGQGPQFIFQYYEEEERQRGNFPDRFSGHQFPNYSSELNVNALLLGDSALYLCASSLGRQGNQPQHFGDGTRLSIL.

This rearrangement joins TRBV27 to TRBJ1-4, with unresolved D. V shed 3 bases and J shed 0 bases, with 8 bases lying between them. The CDR3 contains 15 residues. Germline values: CDR1 MNHEY, CDR2 SMNVEV (reference sequence). This chain's CDR3 is CASSFQLATNEKLFF. CDR3 DNA: TGTGCCAGCAGTTTCCAGCTAGCAACTAATGAAAAACTGTTTTTT.

The table lists this clonotype with many counts. The CDR3 nucleotides read TGCAGCGTCCGGGTATACACTGAAGCTTTCTTT. This translates into CSVRVYTEAFF. The chain uses TRBV29-1 and TRBJ1-1; D unclear. Looked up from germline, CDR1 is SQVTM and CDR2 is ANQGSEA. Trimming removed 6 bases at V and 3 bases at J, with 8 bases between. This CDR3 has 11 amino acids.

The V gene is TRBV6-6, the J gene TRBJ1-3, with 8 bases matching TRBD1. Germline CDR1 reads MNHNY; CDR2 reads SVGAGI (reference sequence). CDR3 length: 17 residues. Trimming took 3 bases from V and 4 from J; bases not matched to a gene: 11. The CDR3 protein is CASSYGQGYYGGNTIYF. CDR3 sequence (DNA): TGTGCCAGCAGTTATGGACAGGGCTACTATGGAGGAAACACCATATATTTT.

Many counts were recorded for this clonotype. This rearrangement joins TRBV6-2 or TRBV6-3 to TRBJ2-3; 7 nucleotides agree with TRBD1. This CDR3 has 17 residues. In germline, CDR1 is MNHEY, CDR2 SVGEGT. J lost 2 bases, V lost 0 bases, and 8 bases had no gene match. This CDR3 is CASSYSIDREYTDTQYF. The CDR3 DNA is TGTGCCAGCAGTTACTCGATCGACAGGGAGTACACAGATACGCAGTATTTT.

The sample holds many counts of this clonotype. V usage is TRBV9 and J usage is TRBJ2-2, with 12 positions matching TRBD2. After removal of 3 bases from V and 5 bases from J, the junction contained 5 bases not matched to a gene. The CDR3 has 16 amino acids. CDR1 and CDR2 from the germline V gene are SGDLS and YYNGEE. This CDR3 reads CASSARLAGVTGELFF. The CDR3 nucleotides are TGTGCCAGCAGCGCCCGACTAGCGGGGGTTACCGGGGAGCTGTTTTTT.

The chain carries TRBV7-9 and TRBJ2-1, with D tentatively TRBD2 (6 bases). The CDR3 consists of 16 residues. Trimming took off 5 bases at V and 7 bases at J, with 21 bases between the two ends. Germline V gives CDR1 SEHNR, CDR2 FQNEAQ (reference sequence). CDR3 residues: CASSPWGVAGWNEQFF. The CDR3 nucleotides read TGTGCCAGCAGCCCTTGGGGGGTCGCAGGGTGGAATGAGCAGTTCTTC.

This clonotype appeared a few times. V is TRBV7-9 and J is TRBJ2-3, with D possibly TRBD2 on 7 matching bases. This CDR3 has 18 residues. Germline CDR1 and CDR2: SEHNR and FQNEAQ (reference sequence). Trimming stripped 1 base from V and 1 base from J, with 18 bases between. CDR3 loop: CASSLGGYLRGRTDTQYF. The DNA of the CDR3 is TGTGCCAGCAGCTTAGGAGGCTACTTGCGGGGGCGCACAGATACGCAGTATTTT. Based on the CDR3 plus reference TRBV7-9 and TRBJ2-3, the full variable domain is DTGVSQNPRHKITKRGQNVTFRCDPISEHNRLYWYRQTLGQGPEFLTYFQNEAQLEKSRLLSDRFSAERPKGSFSTLEIQRTEQGDSAMYLCASSLGGYLRGRTDTQYFGPGTRLTVL.

This clonotype was counted at least ten times. The chain combines TRBV18 with TRBJ2-5, with D possibly TRBD2 on 6 matching bases. This CDR3 comprises 15 residues. Trimming took 0 bases from V and 4 from J, leaving 12 bases between them. In germline, CDR1 is KGHSH, CDR2 LQKENI. CDR3 amino acids: CASSPPGQGGETQYF. The CDR3, as DNA: TGTGCCAGCTCACCACCGGGCCAGGGAGGAGAGACCCAGTACTTC.

This clonotype was seen at least ten times. The chain couples TRBV2 to TRBJ1-1, with D tentatively TRBD1 (6 bases). The CDR3 is made up of 15 amino acids. With 2 bases removed from V and 1 base from J, the gap between germline ends came to 11 bases. CDR1 is SNHLY, CDR2 FYNNEI, per germline. The CDR3 region has the DNA TGTGCCAGCAGTGAATGGGGACACCCGAACACTGAAGCTTTCTTT. The encoded protein is CASSEWGHPNTEAFF.

The CDR3 DNA follows: TGTGCCAGCAGTTCTGGGCGGGGACGGCCCATCAATCAGCCCCAGCATTTT. It codes for CASSSGRGRPINQPQHF. The V call is TRBV28, the J call TRBJ1-5; perhaps TRBD1 as D (5 bases). Trimming left V 4 bases short and J 3 bases short, with 19 bases between. The CDR3 contains 17 residues. The germline V gene has CDR1 MDHEN and CDR2 SYDVKM.

The V gene is TRBV12-3 or TRBV12-4, the J gene TRBJ1-4; the match to TRBD1 covers 8 bases. Unmatched junction bases numbered 5, after V lost 6 bases and J lost 8 bases. This CDR3 is 13 amino acids long. As DNA, the CDR3 is TGTGCCAGCAGATTGAGACAGGGGGAAAAACTGTTTTTT. Its translation is CASRLRQGEKLFF.

V gene TRBV20-1 combines with J gene TRBJ2-3; D might be TRBD2 (7 bases). Trimming stripped 4 bases from V and 0 bases from J, with 11 bases between. From germline, CDR1 is DFQATT and CDR2 SNEGSKA (reference sequence). The CDR3 consists of 14 residues. The CDR3 sequence is CSATRGPSTDTQYF. The CDR3 DNA reads as TGCAGTGCTACGCGGGGGCCGAGCACAGATACGCAGTATTTT.

This clonotype was observed at least ten times. The V call is TRBV5-1, the J call TRBJ2-3; TRBD2 aligns across 9 bases. The V and J ends lost 0 bases and 6 bases, in that order; junction bases with no gene match: 11. Germline CDR1 and CDR2: SGHRS and YFSETQ. The CDR3 covers 17 residues. CDR3 bases: TGCGCCAGCAGCTTGGTGGCTAGCGGGGCCCCCGGGGATACGCAGTATTTT. It yields the protein CASSLVASGAPGDTQYF.

This clonotype was counted many times. The V call is TRBV6-1, the J call TRBJ2-3; 8 nucleotides line up with TRBD2. The CDR3 runs 15 residues. After removal of 0 bases from V and 4 bases from J, the junction contained 3 bases not matched to a gene. Per the germline V gene, CDR1 is MNHNS and CDR2 is SASEGT. This CDR3 reads CASSEATGGPDTQYF. As DNA, the CDR3 is TGTGCCAGCAGTGAAGCGACGGGGGGGCCAGATACGCAGTATTTT.

This clonotype was seen repeatedly, ten times or more. The gene calls are TRBV6-2 or TRBV6-3 and TRBJ1-6, with D unresolved. Trimming pared 7 bases from V and 8 bases from J, leaving 9 bases between. Germline V gives CDR1 MNHEY, CDR2 SVGEGT. The CDR3 has 12 amino acids. This CDR3 is CASTRGDSPLHF. The CDR3 region has the DNA TGTGCCAGCACCCGAGGTGATTCACCCCTCCACTTT.

The table lists this clonotype with many counts. The CDR3 loop is CASSRDWGAQETQYF. The CDR3 coding sequence is TGTGCCAGCAGCAGAGACTGGGGGGCTCAAGAGACCCAGTACTTC. The J gene is TRBJ2-5, the V gene TRBV21-1; the DNA was not compared with TRBD1, the D call given in the table. TRBV21-1 is tagged as a pseudogene. CDR3 length: 15 amino acids.